A selection of T cell receptor beta chains follows, all from one sample in a study of OX40 agonist ivuxolimab in advanced cancers. Method: immunoSEQ multiplex PCR; TCRdb's copy keeps in-frame clones and lacks some. The table records tens of thousands of clones, about 82% of them present only once. Sample: CD4+ or CD8+ T cells sorted from blood, taken in a trial of the OX40 agonist ivuxolimab. The source of these receptors is an adult with an advanced solid tumor such as melanoma, head and neck, liver or kidney cancer. Both conserved end residues are part of each CDR3. A D gene is named only where the DNA matches it firmly. Rows may omit the clone size; those that give it use once, few, many or a size class.

clone size	D gene	V gene	J gene	CDR3 DNA	CDR3 protein
.	.	TRBV7-2	TRBJ2-1	TGTGCCAGCAGCTTATCTCGCTTCGAGCAGTTCTTC	CASSLSRFEQFF
.	.	TRBV19	TRBJ2-3	TGTGCCAGTAGAGTCGCATGGGGGGCGGGCACAGATACGCAGTATTTT	CASRVAWGAGTDTQYF
.	TRBD1	TRBV29-1	TRBJ2-5	TGCAGCGTTGGAAACAGGGGTGGAGAGACCCAGTACTTC	CSVGNRGGETQYF
.	.	TRBV10-2	TRBJ2-5	TGCGCCAGCAGACCTCGGGAGTCAGGTGGGACCCAGTACTTC	CASRPRESGGTQYF
.	TRBD2	TRBV11-2	TRBJ2-3	TGTGCCAGCAGCTCCCTTCTAGCGGGAGCGGCAGATACGCAGTATTTT	CASSSLLAGAADTQYF
once	.	TRBV19	TRBJ2-3	TGTGCCAGTAGACCGGGGGCGGGGGCCGTCACAGATACGCAGTATTTT	CASRPGAGAVTDTQYF
few	TRBD2	TRBV4-1	TRBJ2-1	TGCGCCAGCAGCCAACTTAGCGGGGAGCAGTTCTTC	CASSQLSGEQFF
once	.	TRBV27	TRBJ1-6	TGTGCCAGCAGTCTCGCACGGGGGAGGGGTAATGATTCACCCCTCCACTTT	CASSLARGRGNDSPLHF
.	.	TRBV27	TRBJ2-2	TGTGCCAGCAGTTTAAGACGACAACAGGGTTTCGGGACCGGGGAGCTGTTTTTT	CASSLRRQQGFGTGELFF
.	.	TRBV30	TRBJ2-2	TGTGCCTGGAGCCGGCGGAACACCGGGGAGCTGTTTTTT	CAWSRRNTGELFF
once	.	TRBV19	TRBJ1-5	TGTGCCTGTGGGACCTTGGAGGGCTGGGGGCCCCAGCATTTT	CACGTLEGWGPQHF
.	.	TRBV11-2	TRBJ2-7	TGTGCCAGCAGCTTAGTCGTGGGCGAGCAGTACTTC	CASSLVVGEQYF
.	.	TRBV4-1	TRBJ2-2	TGCGCCAGCCGTGGACGGAATGACGCGAACACCGGGGAGCTGTTTTTT	CASRGRNDANTGELFF
.	TRBD1	TRBV5-6	TRBJ1-5	TGTGCCAGCAGCTTGGGGGACAGGAGCAATCAGCCCCAGCATTTT	CASSLGDRSNQPQHF